This T cell receptor beta chain came from a study of T cells in Graves' hyperthyroidism and ophthalmopathy. In its sample, this clonotype was seen a few times. From RNA transcripts, TCR beta CDR3 regions were amplified. Using the HTBI primer set, a first-round RT-PCR was run on the TCR CDR3. Using its own MiXCR run on the multiplex PCR reads, TCRdb lists one record per CDR3 protein. Found here are almost 500,000 distinct CDR3 sequences, 22% of them singletons; the top ten hold 45% to 55%. Trimming removed 8 bases at V and 3 bases at J, with 17 bases between. CDR3 length equals 14 residues. Uncontrolled infection, other autoimmune disease, pregnancy and lactation each barred patients from inclusion.

V usage is TRBV12-3 or TRBV12-4 and J usage is TRBJ2-7; D unresolved. Sequencing was carried out using blood. The clonotype was recovered from a woman between 65 and 79 years old with Graves' ophthalmopathy. As DNA, the CDR3 is TGTGCCAGCCGTCCTGGACCTTCTCGCTACGAGCAGTACTTC. Residues: CASRPGPSRYEQYF.